A single sample is the source of the 13 T cell receptor beta chains below, sequenced in a study of CD8 T cells in ankylosing spondylitis. Via MiXCR, TCRdb re-called the 5' RACE reads, giving one row per CDR3 protein. The table lists fewer than 250,000 distinct CDR3 sequences, roughly a tenth of them singletons, with less than 3% in the top ten. The sequenced material came from blood, either unsorted or a sorted T cell fraction (not recorded which). All receptors derive from a male donor with ankylosing spondylitis or in good health (not recorded which).

This clonotype has ten or more counts. V usage is TRBV5-1 and J usage is TRBJ2-1; 10 nucleotides agree with TRBD2. This CDR3 is built from 17 residues. Germline CDR1 reads SGHRS; CDR2 reads YFSETQ. The V and J ends lost 1 base and 8 bases, in that order; junction bases with no gene match: 12. CDR3 nucleotide sequence: TGCGCCAGCAGCTTGCGGACTAGCGGTATCCCGAGGGATGAGCAGTTCTTC. Amino acid sequence: CASSLRTSGIPRDEQFF.

This clonotype was seen at least ten times. The DNA for the CDR3 is TGTGCCAGCAGTGTCGGAGGGGCGAACACCGGGGAGCTGTTTTTT. It is translated as CASSVGGANTGELFF. V and J are TRBV2 and TRBJ2-2, with D maybe TRBD2 (6 bases). CDR1 is SNHLY and CDR2 is FYNNEI in the germline V gene. The CDR3 covers 15 residues. The V end lost 4 bases, the J end lost 0 bases, and 9 bases lay between the germline ends.

At least ten counts were recorded for this clonotype. The chain couples TRBV12-3 or TRBV12-4 to TRBJ2-3; maybe TRBD2 (5 bases). There are 15 residues in the CDR3. V gave up 5 bases and J gave up 0 bases, with 12 bases separating them. CDR3 DNA: TGTGCCAGCAGTCCCCGAGGGCCGAGCACAGATACGCAGTATTTT. It specifies CASSPRGPSTDTQYF.

To note about this clonotype: Sequence at one end of the junction differs from germline and may be a read error. This chain links TRBV30 with TRBJ1-3; D uncertain. Germline V lookup: CDR1 GTSNPN, CDR2 SVGIG (reference sequence). The CDR3 is 12 residues long. This CDR3 is CAGASVGNIIYF. The CDR3 nucleotides are TGTGCCGGAGCTAGCGTCGGAAACATCATATATTTT.

Only a few counts were recorded for this clonotype. The V call is TRBV6-1, the J call TRBJ1-4; no clear D gene. Germline CDR1 and CDR2: MNHNS and SASEGT. Between the trimmed V and J ends, which lost 2 bases and 8 bases, there was a span of 15 bases. The CDR3 length is 15 residues. CDR3 residues: CASSELSTRWEKLFF. The CDR3 coding sequence is TGTGCCAGCAGTGAACTTTCCACAAGATGGGAAAAACTGTTTTTT.

Many counts were recorded for this clonotype. This chain joins TRBV7-8 and TRBJ1-1, with D unresolved. The germline V gene has CDR1 SGHVS and CDR2 FQNEAQ. Trimming removed 1 base from V and 1 base from J, with 10 bases in between. The CDR3 extends over 15 amino acids. CDR3 protein: CASSLGAGRNTEAFF. The CDR3 DNA reads as TGTGCCAGCAGCTTAGGGGCGGGGAGGAACACTGAAGCTTTCTTT.

In this sample, this clonotype turned up a few times. This sequence joins TRBV7-2 and TRBJ2-1; possibly TRBD1 or TRBD2 for D (5 bases each). The V end lost 1 base, the J end lost 9 bases, and 13 bases lay between the germline ends. The CDR3 extends over 14 amino acids. From germline, CDR1 is SGHTA and CDR2 FQGNSA. The CDR3 reads CASSLGGSVGEQFF. For the CDR3, the DNA is TGTGCCAGCAGCTTAGGGGGGTCCGTGGGTGAGCAGTTCTTC. The variable domain in full, completed from reference TRBV7-2 and TRBJ2-1, reads GAGVSQSPSNKVTEKGKDVELRCDPISGHTALYWYRQSLGQGLEFLIYFQGNSAPDKSGLPSDRFSAERTGGSVSTLTIQRTQQEDSAVYLCASSLGGSVGEQFFGPGTRLTVL.

In this sample, this clonotype turned up many times. The J gene is TRBJ2-5, the V gene TRBV5-1, with a weak D call TRBD1 (6 bases). This CDR3 contains 15 residues. The ends were cut back, 1 base at V and 1 base at J, with 11 bases in the middle. Per germline, CDR1 SGHRS and CDR2 YFSETQ. The CDR3 here is CASSLTGTLQETQYF. DNA of the CDR3: TGCGCCAGCAGCTTGACCGGGACACTCCAAGAGACCCAGTACTTC. Using reference TRBV5-1 and TRBJ2-5 for the parts outside the CDR3, the full variable domain is KAGVTQTPRYLIKTRGQQVTLSCSPISGHRSVSWYQQTPGQGLQFLFEYFSETQRNKGNFPGRFSGRQFSNSRSEMNVSTLELGDSALYLCASSLTGTLQETQYFGPGTRLLVL.

V is TRBV10-3 and J is TRBJ1-5; 11 bases line up with TRBD1. The CDR3 spans 15 residues. Trimming removed 10 bases from V and 7 bases from J; junction bases left unmatched: 12. Germline V gene lookup returns CDR1 ENHRY and CDR2 SYGVKD. The CDR3, as DNA: TGTGCCACCAGCCTAGGACAGGGGGCTGGACAGCCCCAGCATTTT. Encoded protein: CATSLGQGAGQPQHF.

This clonotype was observed at least ten times. This chain joins TRBV12-3 or TRBV12-4 and TRBJ2-7; 7 bases are shared with TRBD1. Germline trimming cut 7 bases from V and 2 bases from J; bases unmatched to any gene: 11. The CDR3 consists of 15 residues. The CDR3 loop reads CASTSGTVSTYEQYF. The CDR3 DNA is TGTGCCAGCACCTCCGGGACAGTGAGTACCTACGAGCAGTACTTC.

In this sample, this clonotype turned up a few times. The CDR3 region is CASSQDGTSEGNEQFF. The DNA for the CDR3 is TGTGCCAGCAGCCAAGATGGGACTAGCGAGGGCAATGAGCAGTTCTTC. The rearrangement links TRBV4-2 to TRBJ2-1; 10 bases are shared with TRBD2. Trimming cost V 0 bases and J 6 bases; bases outside gene matches: 5. Per the germline V gene, CDR1 is LGHNA and CDR2 is YNFKEQ. There are 16 residues in the CDR3.

This clonotype was recorded many times. The chain carries TRBV30 and TRBJ2-7; weak D call: TRBD2 (5 bases). Trimming shortened V by 2 bases and J by 7 bases, and 15 bases separated the two germline ends. Germline CDR1 GTSNPN, CDR2 SVGIG (reference sequence). The CDR3 consists of 13 residues. The CDR3 sequence is CAWSPRPGWEQYF. The CDR3 region has the DNA TGTGCCTGGAGTCCCCGACCGGGGTGGGAGCAGTACTTC.

The CDR3 is CATSSSWGGNGYTF. In DNA form, the CDR3 reads TGTGCCACCAGCAGCTCTTGGGGGGGGAATGGCTACACCTTC. V and J are TRBV15 and TRBJ1-2; a weak D match, TRBD1 (5 bases). The CDR3 extends over 14 amino acids. The V end was cut by 3 bases, the J end by 6 bases, with 14 bases between. The germline V gene encodes CDR1 LNHNV and CDR2 YYDKDF (reference sequence). Full variable domain (missing parts from reference TRBV15 and TRBJ1-2): DAMVIQNPRYQVTQFGKPVTLSCSQTLNHNVMYWYQQKSSQAPKLLFHYYDKDFNNEADTPDNFQSRRPNTSFCFLDIRSPGLGDTAMYLCATSSSWGGNGYTFGSGTRLTVV.